The clone carrying this T cell receptor beta chain has ten or more counts. Germline-derived CDR1 and CDR2 are SQVTM and ANQGSEA. V was cut by 2 bases and J by 9 bases, with 17 bases left in between. The CDR3 has 15 residues. Time point here: after trial treatment. Sample treatment: LDRT plus nivolumab, ipilimumab, low-dose cyclophosphamide and aspirin (RACIN trial). Eligible patients had advanced solid tumors lacking tumor-infiltrating lymphocytes. The source of the sample is a study of low-dose radiotherapy and immunotherapy resistance in tumors. Study context: A daily 300 mg dose of oral aspirin was taken by patients for four cycles from cycle 1 day 1. First-strand cDNA used TRAV- and TRBV-specific primers, covering alpha and beta chains.

TCRs were amplified for roughly 22 PCR cycles with a constant-region primer and V-primer adapter. TCRdb redid the calling of the reads with MiXCR, one entry per CDR3 protein. This sample has tens of thousands of distinct CDR3 sequences, with roughly 31% found just once. The sample here was PBMCs, taken after low-dose radiotherapy plus immunotherapy. This chain uses TRBV29-1 with TRBJ1-6; D unclear. The sequence was collected from a male donor with rectosigmoid adenocarcinoma. The CDR3 sequence: CSVERLGRLASPLHF. CDR3 bases: TGCAGCGTTGAAAGGTTGGGCAGGCTGGCTTCACCCCTCCACTTT. Complete variable domain (other parts from reference TRBV29-1 and TRBJ1-6): SAVISQKPSRDICQRGTSLTIQCQVDSQVTMMFWYRQQPGQSLTLIATANQGSEATYESGFVIDKFPISRPNLTFSTLTVSNMSPEDSSIYLCSVERLGRLASPLHFGNGTRLTVT.